This T cell receptor beta chain emerged from a study of blood T cell repertoires in COVID-19. The overall study: Spain, Italy and the United States supplied samples that represented acute and convalescent COVID-19. From T cells, B-cell-depleted T cells, or PBMCs came the material, which was cDNA or gDNA.

Authors' data handling: Estimated nucleated cell counts came from reference gene primer amplification. Data came from immunoSEQ multiplex PCR; TCRdb stores just in-frame clones and leaves some out. The V and J calls and clone size come from that table; D and trimming were worked out from the DNA. Of some 310,000 clones in the sample, roughly 87% were seen once. V dropped 6 bases and J dropped 2 bases, with 13 bases sitting between them. The V gene's germline CDR1 is LGHNA and CDR2 YNFKEQ. CDR3 length: 14 amino acids. The sequencing sample was made of peripheral blood. The sequence was collected from a man aged 50 or older with active or convalescent COVID-19. This sequence joins TRBV4-2 and TRBJ1-1; D not resolved. CDR3: CASSLSLSNTEAFF. The CDR3 DNA reads TGTGCCAGCAGTCTCAGTCTCTCCAACACTGAAGCTTTCTTT.